These 18 T cell receptor beta chains were all obtained from the same sample, sequenced in a study of blood T cell repertoires in COVID-19. Method: immunoSEQ multiplex PCR; TCRdb's copy keeps in-frame clones and lacks some. The sample has tens of thousands of clones, less than 85% seen once. Sequences were obtained from peripheral blood. The receptors here all came from a man in his sixties or seventies with acute or convalescent COVID-19.

The rearrangement links TRBV6-5 to TRBJ1-2; TRBD1 aligns across 7 bases. J lost 4 bases, V lost 6 bases, and 8 bases had no gene match. This CDR3 contains 14 residues. Germline V CDR1 and CDR2: MNHEY, SVGAGI. The CDR3 is CASRETGFSYGYTF. The DNA of the CDR3 is TGTGCCAGCAGGGAGACAGGGTTCAGCTATGGCTACACCTTC.

The CDR3, as DNA: TGTGCCAGCAGTTCGCCGGGTGGGAGCACTGAAGCTTTCTTT. It encodes CASSSPGGSTEAFF. The gene calls are TRBV28 and TRBJ1-1; D is uncertain. With 4 bases removed from V and 4 bases from J, the gap between germline ends came to 13 bases. The CDR3 consists of 14 residues. Germline CDR1 MDHEN, CDR2 SYDVKM.

The chain has TRBV19 and TRBJ1-4; 8 bases match TRBD1. Germline CDR1 and CDR2: LNHDA and SQIVND (reference sequence). The CDR3 is 14 amino acids. With 3 bases clipped from V and 7 bases from J, the junction kept 4 bases outside the gene matches. CDR3 protein: CASSMWQGAEKLFF. CDR3 sequence (DNA): TGTGCCAGTAGTATGTGGCAGGGGGCTGAAAAACTGTTTTTT.

The rearrangement joins TRBV9 to TRBJ1-1; D unclear. V was cut by 3 bases and J by 2 bases, with 11 bases left in between. In germline, CDR1 is SGDLS, CDR2 YYNGEE. CDR3 length: 14 amino acids. The CDR3 DNA reads as TGTGCCAGCAGCGCCCGGGCGGGAAACACTGAAGCTTTCTTT. Protein sequence: CASSARAGNTEAFF.

The chain combines TRBV19 with TRBJ2-2, with D perhaps TRBD2 (7 bases). V lost 3 bases and J 4 bases, leaving 9 bases between the germline ends. The CDR3 covers 14 residues. CDR1 and CDR2 (germline): LNHDA, SQIVND (reference sequence). For the CDR3, the DNA is TGTGCCAGTAGTATGCGGGGGCCCACCGGGGAGCTGTTTTTT. As protein: CASSMRGPTGELFF.

This chain uses TRBV2 with TRBJ1-5; 9 bases fit TRBD1. The CDR3 consists of 14 residues. Germline-derived CDR1 and CDR2 are SNHLY and FYNNEI. V gave up 4 bases and J gave up 5 bases; unmatched junction bases: 3. As DNA, the CDR3 is TGTGCCAGCAGTGGACAGGGGGTTTATCAGCCCCAGCATTTT. Its protein product is CASSGQGVYQPQHF.

The CDR3, as DNA: TGTGCCAGCGACTCCAATTTCCCGGGACAGAAGATAGGCAATCAGCCCCAGCATTTT. This sequence encodes CASDSNFPGQKIGNQPQHF. The chain links TRBV28 to TRBJ1-5; 7 bases align to TRBD1. Germline V gene sequence: CDR1 MDHEN, CDR2 SYDVKM. This CDR3 region has 19 residues. Trimming took 8 bases from V and 2 from J; bases not matched to a gene: 21.

The rearrangement uses TRBV19 and TRBJ1-3; D gene uncertain. Germline values: CDR1 LNHDA, CDR2 SQIVND (reference sequence). Trimming left V 7 bases short and J 0 bases short, with 10 bases between. This CDR3 is built from 14 residues. The CDR3 is CASTPTFSGNTIYF. Here the CDR3 DNA reads TGTGCCAGTACCCCTACGTTCTCTGGAAACACCATATATTTT.

The V and J genes are TRBV3-1 (or the pseudogene TRBV3-2) and TRBJ2-5, with a weak D call TRBD1 (5 bases). V lost 8 bases and J lost 1, with 11 bases in between. There are 13 residues in the CDR3. Per germline, CDR1 LGHDT and CDR2 YNNKEL (reference sequence). CDR3 loop: CASQGPPQETQYF. The CDR3 nucleotides are TGTGCCAGCCAGGGCCCCCCCCAAGAGACCCAGTACTTC.

This clone was observed a single time. This chain links TRBV28 with TRBJ1-1; D remains unclear. The V end lost 6 bases, the J end lost 3 bases, and 11 bases lay between the germline ends. CDR3 length equals 13 residues. Germline V gene sequence: CDR1 MDHEN, CDR2 SYDVKM. CDR3 protein: CASSTTPHTEAFF. As DNA, the CDR3 is TGTGCCAGCAGCACTACACCACACACTGAAGCTTTCTTT.

This clone was found many times. The CDR3 protein is CASSQVQGARGQPQHF. In DNA form, the CDR3 reads TGCGCCAGCAGCCAAGTGCAGGGGGCGCGGGGTCAGCCCCAGCATTTT. The chain joins TRBV4-1 to TRBJ1-5; 8 bases are a match to TRBD1. The CDR3 runs to 16 residues. With V trimmed by 1 base and J by 6 bases, 8 bases remained unmatched. CDR1 is MGHRA and CDR2 is YSYEKL in the germline V gene.

V usage is TRBV28 and J usage is TRBJ2-1, with D perhaps matching TRBD1 (6 bases). This CDR3 contains 14 residues. Trimming left V 2 bases short and J 8 bases short, with 13 bases between. Germline assignment: CDR1 MDHEN and CDR2 SYDVKM. CDR3: CASSLVRGFDEQFF. In DNA, the CDR3 is TGTGCCAGCAGTTTAGTGAGGGGGTTCGATGAGCAGTTCTTC.

This clone was seen a handful of times. V usage is TRBV4-1 and J usage is TRBJ1-5, with D hard to call. Germline V gene sequence: CDR1 MGHRA, CDR2 YSYEKL. This CDR3 spans 13 amino acids. Between the trimmed V and J ends, which lost 2 bases and 3 bases, there was a span of 5 bases. CDR3 protein: CASSQLSNQPQHF. The CDR3 bases are TGCGCCAGCAGCCAACTATCCAATCAGCCCCAGCATTTT.

V gene TRBV10-3 combines with J gene TRBJ2-3, with TRBD2 matching over 7 bases. The CDR3 loop spans 13 amino acids. CDR1 ENHRY and CDR2 SYGVKD come from the germline V gene. The junction had 7 bases not matched to a gene; V was cut back by 8 bases and J by 5 bases. CDR3 region: CAIGGDLGDTQYF. DNA for the CDR3: TGTGCCATCGGGGGGGATCTTGGAGATACGCAGTATTTT.

V and J are TRBV6-6 and TRBJ2-2, with a weak D call TRBD1 (5 bases). CDR3 length: 17 amino acids. Germline V lookup: CDR1 MNHNY, CDR2 SVGAGI (reference sequence). Trimming pared 9 bases from V and 0 bases from J, leaving 20 bases between. CDR3 residues: CASSQSWGSANTGELFF. The CDR3 nucleotides are TGTGCCAGTAGTCAGAGTTGGGGCAGCGCGAACACCGGGGAGCTGTTTTTT.

This chain links TRBV27 with TRBJ2-6; D gene ambiguous. CDR1 is MNHEY and CDR2 is SMNVEV in the germline V gene (reference sequence). The germline V and J ends were trimmed by 8 bases and 2 bases, with 10 bases remaining between them. The length of the CDR3 is 14 residues. CDR3 amino acids: CASSFRAGANVLTF. Here the CDR3 DNA reads TGTGCCAGCTCGTTCCGTGCTGGGGCCAACGTCCTGACTTTC.

The chain carries TRBV15 and TRBJ2-7; tentatively, D is TRBD2 (5 bases). With 0 bases removed from V and 2 bases from J, the gap between germline ends came to 11 bases. Germline CDR1 LNHNV, CDR2 YYDKDF (reference sequence). The CDR3 runs 15 residues. The DNA of the CDR3 is TGTGCCACCAGCAGAGATCTCGGGGAAGCCTACGAGCAGTACGTC. Amino acids: CATSRDLGEAYEQYV.

The chain is built from TRBV2 and TRBJ2-1, with TRBD2 matching 15 bases. Trimming took 6 bases from V and 2 from J; bases not matched to a gene: 5. The CDR3 has 17 amino acids. CDR1 is SNHLY, CDR2 FYNNEI, per germline. CDR3 loop: CASRGLAGGPPYNEQFF. For the CDR3, the DNA is TGTGCCAGCAGGGGACTAGCGGGAGGCCCTCCCTACAATGAGCAGTTCTTC.